The entry below gives a single T cell receptor beta chain sequence along with its context. Its antigen is not known. This entry comes from a study of cytomegalovirus exposure and HLA in healthy donors. Study-level findings and limits: More clonal expansion characterized HLA-associated TCR beta chains than equally common others in a later analysis.

The CDR3 is 15 residues long. Between the trimmed V and J ends, which lost 6 bases and 2 bases, there was a span of 16 bases. Germline V gene lookup returns CDR1 LNHDA and CDR2 SQIVND (reference sequence). Primers: 60 Vbeta forward and 13 Jbeta reverse. Measured with immunoSEQ multiplex PCR; TCRdb has only the in-frame clones, and not every one. The sample table sets out 180,000 or so clones. The gene calls are TRBV19 and TRBJ1-2; tentative D call: TRBD1 (6 bases). The sequence came from a woman between 18 and 30 years old in good health and CMV-seropositive. Material for sequencing was PBMCs. CDR3 loop: CASRPTGSRNYGYTF. DNA of the CDR3: TGTGCCAGTAGACCAACAGGGTCGAGGAACTATGGCTACACCTTC.